These T cell receptor beta chains were read from a single sample in a study of monozygotic twins with inflammatory bowel disease. For each CDR3 protein, TCRdb gives one entry from its re-call of the 5' RACE reads, without DNA. Recorded for this sample: about 300,000 distinct CDR3 sequences. Sequencing was performed on blood. The receptors were sampled from a human donor with ulcerative colitis or Crohn's disease, or a healthy co-twin of an affected twin (not recorded which). Each CDR3 is given with its conserved first and last residue.

v_gene	j_gene	CDR3aa
TRBV18	TRBJ2-3	CASSPVDSLTDTQYF
TRBV24-1	TRBJ2-1	CATSDFGNFRGDEQFF
TRBV6-1	TRBJ1-6	CASSRSGTVYNSPLHF
TRBV28	TRBJ2-7	CASSLATDAYEQYF
TRBV27	TRBJ2-3	CASKGSLEADTQYF
TRBV30	TRBJ2-1	CAWIRSHNEQFF
TRBV6-2/TRBV6-3	TRBJ2-1	CASRTGIHEQFF
TRBV5-4	TRBJ2-7	CASSLAASNTYEQYF
TRBV7-9	TRBJ2-3	CASRPTSGTDTQYF
TRBV5-1	TRBJ1-1	CASSTSRVPDTEAFF
TRBV6-2/TRBV6-3	TRBJ1-4	CASSYIAGWLFF
TRBV5-1	TRBJ2-1	CASSLKADEPYNEQFF
TRBV4-1	TRBJ2-7	CASSQLLGVLTYYEQYF
TRBV6-1	TRBJ1-3	CASTRTVHGSGNTIYF
TRBV7-3	TRBJ1-5	CASSSSPNQPQHF
TRBV7-7	TRBJ2-1	CASSLLQGGGYNEQFF
TRBV10-2	TRBJ2-1	CASSEVRGAGEQFF
TRBV28	TRBJ2-1	CASSRRGTGVGEQFF
TRBV6-1	TRBJ2-6	CASSPPRVSGANVLTF
TRBV7-2	TRBJ2-1	CASSPNGNEQFF
TRBV6-1	TRBJ2-7	CASRRGLDPPYEQYF
TRBV7-3	TRBJ2-1	CASSTGVGSYNEQFF
TRBV20-1	TRBJ2-3	CSARDKGSVTSGSFWGADTQYF
TRBV12-3/TRBV12-4	TRBJ2-5	CASRLAGTFPQETQYF
TRBV19	TRBJ1-5	CASRWDREMGQPQHF
TRBV29-1	TRBJ1-2	CSVEERGGAYGYTF